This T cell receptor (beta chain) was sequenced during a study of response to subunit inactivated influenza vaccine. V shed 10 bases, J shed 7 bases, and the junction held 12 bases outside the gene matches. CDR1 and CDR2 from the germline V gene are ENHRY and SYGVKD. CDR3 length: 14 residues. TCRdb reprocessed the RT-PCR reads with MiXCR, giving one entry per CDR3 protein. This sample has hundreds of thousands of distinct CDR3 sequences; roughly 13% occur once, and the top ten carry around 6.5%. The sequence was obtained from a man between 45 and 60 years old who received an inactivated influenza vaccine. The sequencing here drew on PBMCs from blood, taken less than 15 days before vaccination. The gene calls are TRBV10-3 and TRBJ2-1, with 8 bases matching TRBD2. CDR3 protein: CATEPSGSGNEQFF. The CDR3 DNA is TGTGCCACCGAGCCAAGCGGGAGCGGAAATGAGCAGTTCTTC.